This T cell receptor (beta chain) comes out of a study of tumor and adjacent non-tumor tissue in lung cancer. Overall study: On average, productive TCRbeta reads reached about 4.17 million per sample. Study-level findings and limits: Top 100 clones took a larger repertoire share in normal lung. Tumor tissue had significantly higher TCR diversity than normal lung.

RNA was extracted from bulk tissue without any cell sorting. This non-tumor lung sample came from over 3 cm beyond the tumor edge. V was shortened by 6 bases and J by 0 bases, with 11 bases between the two germline ends. This CDR3 region has 13 residues. The germline CDR1 and CDR2 sequences are SQVTM and ANQGSEA. Only a few counts were recorded for this clonotype. The antigen is not known. A read error is possible here, since a much larger clone lies one base away. The library came from three nested PCR rounds adapted from ARM-PCR protocols. From the multiplex PCR reads, TCRdb called clonotypes with MiXCR, one entry per CDR3 protein. Among 35,000 to 50,000 distinct CDR3 sequences listed, roughly 60% were seen once.

Input material: distant non-tumor lung tissue. V and J are TRBV29-1 and TRBJ1-1; no reliable D call. This clonotype was sampled from a man aged 50-60 years with non-small cell lung cancer. The CDR3 nucleotides read TGCAGCGTCATGCGTACAGTGAACACTGAAGCTTTCTTT. This encodes CSVMRTVNTEAFF. The whole variable domain, filled in from reference TRBV29-1 and TRBJ1-1, reads SAVISQKPSRDICQRGTSLTIQCQVDSQVTMMFWYRQQPGQSLTLIATANQGSEATYESGFVIDKFPISRPNLTFSTLTVSNMSPEDSSIYLCSVMRTVNTEAFFGQGTRLTVV.